A selection of T cell receptor beta chains follows, all from one sample in a study of shared clonotypes between healthy human individuals. This table comes from immunoSEQ multiplex PCR, and its TCRdb copy is limited to in-frame clones, with some not included. Of about 1 million clones listed, about 75% were seen once; the top ten hold about 1.5%. Sequencing input: memory CD4+ T cells sorted from blood. The origin of the receptors is a young man in good health. Each CDR3 is given with its conserved first and last residue. A D gene is named only where the DNA matches it firmly. Some rows have no size entry. The others give once, few or many, or a class for an expanded clone.

D gene	V gene	clone size	J gene	CDR3 protein	CDR3 DNA
TRBD1	TRBV5-1	once	TRBJ2-1	CASSSRQGRNNEQFF	TGCGCCAGCAGCTCAAGACAGGGGAGGAACAATGAGCAGTTCTTC
NA	TRBV5-1	few	TRBJ2-2	CASSRGGGVTNTGELFF	TGCGCCAGCAGCCGAGGAGGGGGCGTTACGAACACCGGGGAGCTGTTTTTT
NA	TRBV30	NA	TRBJ1-4	CAWSTSSIPQLFF	TGTGCCTGGAGTACCAGTAGTATACCCCAACTGTTTTTT
NA	TRBV19	NA	TRBJ1-5	CASSKTTGNSNQPQHF	TGTGCCAGTAGTAAGACTACAGGGAATAGCAATCAGCCCCAGCATTTT
NA	TRBV6-5	NA	TRBJ1-4	CASSYPEDNEKLFF	TGTGCCAGCAGTTATCCGGAGGACAATGAAAAACTGTTTTTT
NA	TRBV10-3	NA	TRBJ2-3	CAISVGLPDTQYF	TGTGCCATCAGTGTCGGACTACCAGATACGCAGTATTTT
NA	TRBV2	few	TRBJ2-5	CASNEGPKETQYF	TGTGCCAGCAATGAGGGCCCCAAAGAGACCCAGTACTTC
NA	TRBV9	NA	TRBJ2-7	CASSVVANDGEQYF	TGTGCCAGCAGCGTTGTAGCGAACGATGGAGAGCAGTACTTC
TRBD1	TRBV5-1	few	TRBJ2-2	CASRDRANTGELFF	TGCGCCAGCCGTGACAGGGCGAACACCGGGGAGCTGTTTTTT
NA	TRBV5-1	many	TRBJ2-5	CASSLGVSGRETQYF	TGCGCCAGCAGCTTGGGTGTATCGGGACGGGAGACCCAGTACTTC